Below, one T cell receptor (beta chain) is given with its context. The antigen remains unidentified. Investigators profiled TCR beta VDJ and CDR3 from genomic DNA template. TCRdb redid the calling of the reads with MiXCR, one entry per CDR3 protein. The table has some 200,000 distinct CDR3 sequences, less than 60% seen once. This sample is drawn from a study of CD8+CD57+ T cells in acquired aplastic anemia. In the study overall: Sorted CD4+ and CD8+ cells yielded approximately 3.4 ug of DNA on average. Study findings and constraints: Both patients and controls carried the same twenty-nine CD8+ CDR3 sequences. CD8+ Simpson's diversity did not differ significantly between patients and controls.

Patients included in sequencing had previously demonstrated CD8+CD57+ cell expansion by flow cytometry. The CDR3 contains 15 residues. The V gene lost 6 bases and the J gene lost 3 bases, with 18 bases spanning the gap. Per the germline V gene, CDR1 is SGHVS and CDR2 is FQNEAQ. The source material was sorted CD4+, CD8+, or CD8+CD57+ T cells (not recorded which) from PBMCs. The sequence derives from a human donor with aplastic anemia. The genes are TRBV7-8 and TRBJ2-7; tentative D call: TRBD2 (6 bases). Here the CDR3 reads CASSPAPSGLYEQYF. Here the CDR3 DNA reads TGTGCCAGCAGTCCGGCCCCCTCGGGACTCTACGAGCAGTACTTC.